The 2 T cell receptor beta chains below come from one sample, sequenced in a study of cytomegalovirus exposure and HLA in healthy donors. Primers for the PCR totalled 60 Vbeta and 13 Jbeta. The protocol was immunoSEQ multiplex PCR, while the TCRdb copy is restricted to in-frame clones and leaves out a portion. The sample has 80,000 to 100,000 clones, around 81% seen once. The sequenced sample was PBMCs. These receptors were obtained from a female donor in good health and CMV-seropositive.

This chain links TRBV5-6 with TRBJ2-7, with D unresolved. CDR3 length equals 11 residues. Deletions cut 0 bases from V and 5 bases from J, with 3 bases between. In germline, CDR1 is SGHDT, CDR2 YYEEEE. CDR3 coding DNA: TGTGCCAGCAGCTTGGCCGACGAGCAGTACTTC. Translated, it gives CASSLADEQYF.

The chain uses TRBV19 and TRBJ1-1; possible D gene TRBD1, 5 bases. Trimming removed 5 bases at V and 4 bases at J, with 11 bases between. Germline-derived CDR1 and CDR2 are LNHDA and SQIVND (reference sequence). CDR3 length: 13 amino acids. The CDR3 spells CASSPGGGTEAFF. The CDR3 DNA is TGTGCCAGTAGTCCGGGGGGGGGCACTGAAGCTTTCTTT.